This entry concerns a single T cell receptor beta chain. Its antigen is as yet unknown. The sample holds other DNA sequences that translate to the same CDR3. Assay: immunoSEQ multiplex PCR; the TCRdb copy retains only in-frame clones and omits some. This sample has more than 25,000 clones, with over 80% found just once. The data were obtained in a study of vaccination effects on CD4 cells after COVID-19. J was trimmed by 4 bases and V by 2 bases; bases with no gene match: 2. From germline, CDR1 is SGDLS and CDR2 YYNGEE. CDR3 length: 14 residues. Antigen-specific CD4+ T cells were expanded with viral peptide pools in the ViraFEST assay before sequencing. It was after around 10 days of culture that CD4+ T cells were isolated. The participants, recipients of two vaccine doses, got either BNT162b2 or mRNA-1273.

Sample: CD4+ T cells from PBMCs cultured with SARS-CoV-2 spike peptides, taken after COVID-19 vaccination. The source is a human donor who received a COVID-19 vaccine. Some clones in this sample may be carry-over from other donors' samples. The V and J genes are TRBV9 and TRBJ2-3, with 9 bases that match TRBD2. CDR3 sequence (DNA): TGTGCCAGCAGCGTTGGCGGGGGGGCAGATACGCAGTATTTT. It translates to CASSVGGGADTQYF.